This T cell receptor beta chain was sequenced for a study of post-analysis software for immune sequencing data. The CDR3 covers 16 residues. The ends lost 3 bases at V and 2 bases at J; junction bases unmatched: 12. CDR1 DFQATT and CDR2 SNEGSKA come from the germline V gene (reference sequence). Every TCR beta cDNA library bore unique molecular identifiers. From the PCR reads, TCRdb called clonotypes with MiXCR, one entry per CDR3 protein. The sample has under 650,000 distinct CDR3 sequences; roughly 46% are singletons. Study-wide results and caveats: Normalized Chao1 diversity in multiple sclerosis patients fell significantly below that of controls. Elevated frequency relative to controls characterized several TRBV segments in patients, TRBV5-6, TRBV5-1 and TRBV20-1 among them.

With respect to this clonotype: The antigen remains unidentified.

The specimen was blood. The J gene is TRBJ2-5, the V gene TRBV20-1; the match to TRBD2 covers 7 bases. The TCR originated in a girl aged 10 to 17 with multiple sclerosis. The CDR3 protein is CSARGGGSGQQETQYF. CDR3 in DNA: TGCAGTGCTAGGGGCGGCGGGAGCGGTCAGCAAGAGACCCAGTACTTC.